Listed below are T cell receptor beta chains from one sample, sequenced in a study of technical replicates of blood from a handful of donors. Profiled with immunoSEQ multiplex PCR; TCRdb holds only in-frame clones, not every one. The sample shows fewer than 100,000 clones, about 95% of them seen only once. The sequenced sample consisted of T cells isolated from PBMCs. Receptors were obtained from a human donor in good health. Both conserved end residues are part of each CDR3. D genes are given only for firm matches. The size field is filled for only some rows; it gives once, few, many or a size class.

14	TRBV18	NA	TRBJ1-1	NA	CASSPLEGNTEAFF	TGTGCCAGCTCACCACTGGAGGGGAACACTGAAGCTTTCTTT
16	TRBV7-2	NA	TRBJ2-2	TRBD2	CASSAWSGSNGGELFF	TGTGCCAGCAGCGCCTGGAGCGGGAGTAATGGCGGGGAGCTGTTTTTT
13	TRBV27	NA	TRBJ2-1	TRBD1	CASRIGGGSEQFF	TGTGCCAGCAGAATAGGGGGCGGTAGTGAGCAGTTCTTC
18	TRBV11-3	NA	TRBJ2-2	TRBD2	CASSSGLAGGPNTGELFF	TGTGCCAGCAGCTCGGGACTAGCGGGAGGGCCTAACACCGGGGAGCTGTTTTTT
11	TRBV19	NA	TRBJ1-2	NA	CASSKTYGYTF	TGTGCCAGTAGTAAGACTTATGGCTACACCTTC
14	TRBV5-4	NA	TRBJ2-3	NA	CASSWERSTDTQYF	TGTGCCAGCAGTTGGGAGCGGTCCACAGATACGCAGTATTTT
18	TRBV9	once	TRBJ2-3	TRBD2	CASTRGSEGGVSTDTQYF	TGTGCCAGCACCAGAGGGTCTGAGGGAGGGGTTTCCACAGATACGCAGTATTTT
15	TRBV19	NA	TRBJ1-2	NA	CASSIDRQNNYGYTF	TGTGCCAGTAGTATAGATCGACAGAATAACTATGGCTACACCTTC
15	TRBV7-2	NA	TRBJ2-5	TRBD2	CASSSLAGAWETQYF	TGTGCCAGCAGCTCGCTAGCGGGAGCATGGGAGACCCAGTACTTC
15	TRBV10-2	NA	TRBJ1-1	NA	CASSWPTGPDTEAFF	TGCGCCAGCAGTTGGCCTACAGGGCCGGACACTGAAGCTTTCTTT
15	TRBV2	NA	TRBJ1-5	NA	CASSFSQFHNWPQHF	TGTGCCAGCAGTTTTAGCCAGTTTCATAATTGGCCCCAGCATTTT
14	TRBV10-1	once	TRBJ2-5	NA	CASSEVAIWETQYF	TGCGCCAGCAGTGAGGTGGCAATCTGGGAGACCCAGTACTTC
14	TRBV29-1	few	TRBJ2-1	TRBD1	CSVARGGPYNEQFF	TGCAGCGTTGCAAGAGGGGGCCCCTACAATGAGCAGTTCTTC
16	TRBV6-5	NA	TRBJ1-2	NA	CASSYSNFGGINGYTF	TGTGCCAGCAGTTACTCGAATTTTGGCGGAATTAATGGCTACACCTTC
16	TRBV5-6	NA	TRBJ2-7	TRBD2	CASSKGLADNSYEQYF	TGTGCCAGCAGCAAGGGACTAGCGGACAACTCCTACGAGCAGTACTTC
15	TRBV28	NA	TRBJ1-2	TRBD1	CASSSWTGGRYGYTF	TGTGCCAGCAGTTCCTGGACAGGGGGGAGATATGGCTACACCTTC
15	TRBV10-3	NA	TRBJ2-7	TRBD2	CAIRGLASTSYEQYF	TGTGCCATCCGGGGACTAGCGTCCACCTCCTACGAGCAGTACTTC
17	TRBV28	NA	TRBJ1-5	TRBD1	CASSFFLTGGRNQPQHF	TGTGCCAGCAGTTTTTTTCTAACAGGGGGCAGAAATCAGCCCCAGCATTTT
15	TRBV28	NA	TRBJ2-2	NA	CASSRIAANTGELFF	TGTGCCAGCAGTCGAATAGCGGCTAACACCGGGGAGCTGTTTTTT
11	TRBV7-8	NA	TRBJ2-1	NA	CASSLLDQQFF	TGTGCCAGCAGCTTACTAGACCAGCAGTTCTTC
15	TRBV7-6	NA	TRBJ2-2	NA	CASSLLTRSTGELFF	TGTGCCAGCAGCTTGCTGACTAGATCCACCGGGGAGCTGTTTTTT
16	TRBV14	NA	TRBJ2-7	NA	CASSQVWRGLSYEQYF	TGTGCCAGCAGCCAAGTATGGCGGGGACTCTCCTACGAGCAGTACTTC
18	TRBV7-6	once	TRBJ2-1	NA	CASSLAVGSPSSYNEQFF	TGTGCCAGCAGCTTAGCGGTGGGGAGTCCCAGCTCCTACAATGAGCAGTTCTTC
11	TRBV10-1	NA	TRBJ2-1	NA	CASSVRDEQFF	TGCGCCAGCAGTGTAAGAGATGAGCAGTTCTTC
15	TRBV28	NA	TRBJ2-7	TRBD1	CASSYPGQGLYEQYF	TGTGCCAGCAGTTACCCGGGACAGGGGCTCTACGAGCAGTACTTC
13	TRBV30	NA	TRBJ1-5	NA	CAWCGQGGQPQHF	TGTGCCTGGTGTGGGCAGGGTGGGCAGCCCCAGCATTTT
12	TRBV28	once	TRBJ2-7	NA	CASKEGTYEQYF	TGTGCCAGCAAGGAGGGGACCTACGAGCAGTACTTC